This TCR beta chain originates from a study of cytomegalovirus exposure and HLA in healthy donors. Germline V gives CDR1 MNHEY, CDR2 SMNVEV (reference sequence). With 3 bases clipped from V and 6 bases from J, the junction kept 8 bases outside the gene matches. CDR3 length: 15 amino acids. In regard to this clone: The antigen is not known.

Study-level findings and limits: TRBV6-2, TRBV6-3 and other indistinguishable V segments were excluded. Reportedly, cytomegalovirus status was diagnosed with high sensitivity and specificity.

It was with 60 Vbeta and 13 Jbeta primers that the PCR ran. Sequencing used immunoSEQ multiplex PCR; TCRdb keeps in-frame clones, though not all of them. The sample has tens of thousands of clones, over 75% seen once. Input material: PBMCs. V usage is TRBV27 and J usage is TRBJ2-3, with 8 bases aligning to TRBD2. The sequence was obtained from a male donor in good health and CMV-seropositive. The CDR3 DNA reads as TGTGCCAGCAGTTTTGAGGGACTAGGGCGGGATACGCAGTATTTT. Translated: CASSFEGLGRDTQYF.